The sequence of this T cell receptor beta chain was determined in a study of shared clonotypes between healthy human individuals. Study as a whole: Each donor contributed plates that comprised three CD4 naive, three CD4 memory, two CD8 naive and one CD8 memory. Findings and caveats of the study: Compared with memory subsets, naive subsets generally had larger estimated richness. Approximately 4.6% of naive CD4 clonotypes were common to four donors.

In regard to this clone: Its specificity is not known.

CDR3 size: 16 residues. In germline, CDR1 is LNHDA, CDR2 SQIVND (reference sequence). The ends lost 6 bases at V and 1 base at J; junction bases unmatched: 9. Generated by immunoSEQ multiplex PCR, the TCRdb table keeps only in-frame clones and is missing some. The sample has nearly 1,000,000 clones; about 80% are singletons. The chain links TRBV19 to TRBJ1-5; 7 positions agree with TRBD1. This receptor was obtained from a man between 18 and 35 years old in good health. Sequenced: memory CD4+ T cells sorted from blood. Subset here: CD45RA-negative fraction. The CDR3 DNA reads as TGTGCCAGTAGACAGGGGAATGGGTTAAGCAATCAGCCCCAGCATTTT. Amino acids: CASRQGNGLSNQPQHF.